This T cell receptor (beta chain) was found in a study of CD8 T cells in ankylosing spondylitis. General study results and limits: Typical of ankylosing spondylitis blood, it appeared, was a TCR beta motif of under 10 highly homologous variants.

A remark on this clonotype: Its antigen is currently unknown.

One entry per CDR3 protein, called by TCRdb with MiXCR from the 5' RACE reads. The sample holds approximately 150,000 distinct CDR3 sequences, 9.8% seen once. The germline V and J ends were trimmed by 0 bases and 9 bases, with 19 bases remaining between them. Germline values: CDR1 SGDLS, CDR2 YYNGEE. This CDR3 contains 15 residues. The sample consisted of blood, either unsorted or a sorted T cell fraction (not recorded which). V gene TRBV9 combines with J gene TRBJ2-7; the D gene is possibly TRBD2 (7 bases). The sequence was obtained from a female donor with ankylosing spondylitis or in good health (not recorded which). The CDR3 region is CASSVGAGGGHTQYF. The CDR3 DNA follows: TGTGCCAGCAGCGTAGGGGCAGGCGGGGGCCATACGCAGTACTTC. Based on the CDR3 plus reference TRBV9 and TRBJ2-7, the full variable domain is DSGVTQTPKHLITATGQRVTLRCSPRSGDLSVYWYQQSLDQGLQFLIQYYNGEERAKGNILERFSAQQFPDLHSELNLSSLELGDSALYFCASSVGAGGGHTQYFGPGTRLTVT.